The T cell receptor (beta chain) under discussion was sequenced for a study of T cell repertoires in cytomegalovirus infection. Study background: Through public TCR beta signatures, both CMV infection and matching HLA type were indicated. Study outcomes and limitations: Totalled public TCR beta family frequency picked out people who carried CMV plus the relevant HLA. HLA-C-restricted, CMV-specific TCR beta clonotypes were dominant ex vivo.

This clonotype was picked up a small number of times. Its specificity is unknown. TCRdb ran MiXCR on the reads and lists one entry per CDR3 protein. Among some 200,000 distinct CDR3 sequences, about 38% were seen once, and the ten largest hold 55% to 60%. V gave up 0 bases and J gave up 3 bases, with 9 bases separating them. From germline, CDR1 is SEHNR and CDR2 FQNEAQ (reference sequence). The CDR3 consists of 15 residues. The chain carries TRBV7-9 and TRBJ2-1, with no clear D. Here the sequenced sample was CD8+ T cells from cultured PBMCs, taken from culture after CMV antigen stimulation. The receptor was isolated from a human donor in good health (CMV status not recorded). Some clones in this sample may be carry-over from other donors' samples. The CDR3 loop reads CASSLAHQYYNEQFF. The CDR3, as DNA: TGTGCCAGCAGCTTAGCGCACCAGTACTACAATGAGCAGTTCTTC. Full variable domain (outside the CDR3, taken from reference TRBV7-9 and TRBJ2-1): DTGVSQNPRHKITKRGQNVTFRCDPISEHNRLYWYRQTLGQGPEFLTYFQNEAQLEKSRLLSDRFSAERPKGSFSTLEIQRTEQGDSAMYLCASSLAHQYYNEQFFGPGTRLTVL.